The 7 T cell receptor beta chains in this list originate from one sample, sequenced in a study of molecular identifiers for immune sequencing clone quantification. TCRdb called the PCR reads again in MiXCR, with one record for every CDR3 protein. The data show 460,000 or so distinct CDR3 sequences, around 23% seen once. The sample was naive CD8+ T cells from blood, with Jurkat cell RNA spiked in. Regarding subset: FACS-sorted CD8+CD4-CCR7+CD45RA+ naive T cells. The source of these receptors is a human donor in good health. Some libraries in this study had Jurkat cell RNA spiked in.

CDR3 DNA sequence: TGTGCCAGCAGCCAAGACGGTTATAGCTCCTACAATGAGCAGTTCTTC. Protein: CASSQDGYSSYNEQFF. The V and J genes are TRBV14 and TRBJ2-1; D gene ambiguous. Per germline, CDR1 SGHDN and CDR2 FVKESK. CDR3 length equals 16 residues. V was shortened by 0 bases and J by 0 bases, with 9 bases between the two germline ends.

The rearrangement links TRBV5-1 to TRBJ2-7, with D possibly matching TRBD1 (6 bases). CDR1 and CDR2 (germline): SGHRS, YFSETQ. The CDR3 has 15 residues. V was pared by 4 bases and J by 3 bases, with 17 bases between. In DNA, the CDR3 is TGCGCCAGCAGCCCCGCCCAGGGGATTAACTACGAGCAGTACTTC. Protein: CASSPAQGINYEQYF.

Points on this clonotype: A much larger clonotype is one base distant, so this may be a read error. The chain carries TRBV4-3 and TRBJ2-6; D gene uncertain. The ends were cut back, 0 bases at V and 4 bases at J, with 10 bases in the middle. CDR1 and CDR2 (germline): LGHNA, YSLEER. This CDR3 has 16 residues. The CDR3 loop is CASSQDPAVGANVLTF. The CDR3 DNA reads as TGCGCCAGCAGCCAAGATCCGGCTGTCGGGGCCAACGTCCTGACTTTC.

This clonotype was detected a few times. The V and J genes are TRBV7-9 and TRBJ2-2, with D tentatively TRBD1 (5 bases). V shed 8 bases and J shed 5 bases, with 15 bases lying between them. The V gene's germline CDR1 is SEHNR and CDR2 FQNEAQ (reference sequence). This CDR3 spans 14 amino acids. The CDR3 DNA reads TGTGCCAGCCGCCCCCCCCAGGGAACCGGGGAGCTGTTTTTT. Protein product: CASRPPQGTGELFF.

This clonotype was recorded a few times. The V call is TRBV4-1, the J call TRBJ1-6, with D perhaps TRBD1 (6 bases). The CDR3 extends over 17 amino acids. Germline CDR1 reads MGHRA; CDR2 reads YSYEKL. V lost 4 bases to trimming and J lost 3 bases, with 16 bases between them. The CDR3 loop is CASSRKGGPSYNSPLHF. The DNA of the CDR3 is TGCGCCAGCAGCCGTAAAGGGGGGCCGAGCTATAATTCACCCCTCCACTTT.

The rearrangement links TRBV27 to TRBJ2-7, with D maybe TRBD2 (6 bases). Germline V gene sequence: CDR1 MNHEY, CDR2 SMNVEV (reference sequence). The CDR3 runs to 15 residues. Between the trimmed V and J ends, which lost 6 bases and 2 bases, there was a span of 17 bases. CDR3: CASSFKGLSTYEQYF. For the CDR3, the DNA is TGTGCCAGCAGCTTCAAGGGACTTTCAACCTACGAGCAGTACTTC.

This clonotype came up many times. The chain is built from TRBV12-3 or TRBV12-4 and TRBJ2-3; D is unclear. The CDR3 loop spans 14 amino acids. Deletions cut 6 bases from V and 1 base from J, with 11 bases between. The CDR3 DNA reads TGTGCCAGCAGCTCCGACCGACGCACAGATACGCAGTATTTT. Protein product: CASSSDRRTDTQYF.